This T cell receptor (beta chain) comes out of a study of CD8 T cells in ankylosing spondylitis. Library preparation for TCR beta used quantitative 5'-RACE with molecular barcodes. In TCRdb, the 5' RACE reads were re-called with MiXCR into one record per CDR3 protein. The sample contains about 450,000 distinct CDR3 sequences, 25% to 30% of which appear only once. Germline assignment: CDR1 LGHNA and CDR2 YNFKEQ. With 1 base clipped from V and 7 bases from J, the junction kept 9 bases outside the gene matches. The CDR3 has 16 amino acids. Study results and limitations: Ankylosing spondylitis blood appeared to carry a characteristic TCR beta motif of eight or nine highly homologous variants. CD8+ cells made up the disease-linked clones, which were relatively rare in peripheral blood. Enrichment of disease-linked clones was reportedly significant in matched ankylosing spondylitis synovial fluid. In the blood and synovial fluid of reactive arthritis, some motif variants had been previously reported.

As concerns this clonotype: What it recognizes is unknown.

V usage is TRBV4-2 and J usage is TRBJ2-1; TRBD2 aligns across 8 bases. Sequencing input: blood, either unsorted or a sorted T cell fraction (not recorded which). The clonotype originates from a male donor with ankylosing spondylitis. The CDR3 DNA sequence: TGTGCCAGCAGCCAAGGTGACGCTAGCGGGTTAAATGAGCAGTTCTTC. Translating gives CASSQGDASGLNEQFF.